This TCR beta chain was sequenced for a study of blood T cell repertoires in COVID-19. For the study at large: Spain, Italy and the United States supplied samples that represented acute and convalescent COVID-19. T cells, B-cell-depleted T cells, or PBMCs supplied cDNA or gDNA.

Trimming at V came to 5 bases and at J to 8 bases, leaving 7 bases not matched to a gene. The CDR3 loop spans 15 amino acids. The V gene's germline CDR1 is SGHTA and CDR2 FQGNSA. In the original processing: Estimated nucleated cell counts came from reference gene primer amplification. TCRdb keeps only in-frame clones here, not all; method: immunoSEQ multiplex PCR. The V and J calls and clone size were taken over from that table, and D and trimming were inferred from the DNA. The profile shows about 250,000 clones, around 89% of them singletons. Cohorts were determined from participant-reported clinical history.

The receptor was derived from a woman younger than 30 who had recovered from COVID-19. V and J are TRBV7-2 and TRBJ2-1, with 12 positions matching TRBD1. Source material: PBMCs or T cells enriched from blood (not recorded which). CDR3 sequence reads: CASSHGTGGPYEQFF. The DNA of the CDR3 is TGTGCCAGCAGCCACGGGACAGGGGGCCCTTATGAGCAGTTCTTC.